These 12 T cell receptor beta chains were sequenced from one sample in a study of molecular identifiers for immune sequencing clone quantification. TCRdb called the PCR reads again in MiXCR, with one record for every CDR3 protein. Of approximately 500,000 distinct CDR3 sequences listed, roughly 24% were seen once; the top ten hold roughly 0.79%. Sequencing used naive CD8+ T cells from blood, with Jurkat cell RNA spiked in. The subset: FACS-sorted CD8+CD4-CCR7+CD45RA+ naive T cells. The receptors were gathered from a human donor in good health. Some libraries in this study had Jurkat cell RNA spiked in.

For this clonotype: Given a much more abundant clone one base away, this may be a read error. The chain carries TRBV5-1 and TRBJ1-1; 7 bases map to TRBD1. Per the germline V gene, CDR1 is SGHRS and CDR2 is YFSETQ. CDR3 length: 15 residues. CDR3 in DNA: TGCGCCAGCAGGTTAACCAGGGGGGAGAACACTGAAGCTTCCTTT. Amino acids: CASRLTRGENTEASF. The variable domain in full, with the rest retrieved from reference TRBV5-1 and TRBJ1-1, is KAGVTQTPRYLIKTRGQQVTLSCSPISGHRSVSWYQQTPGQGLQFLFEYFSETQRNKGNFPGRFSGRQFSNSRSEMNVSTLELGDSALYLCASRLTRGENTEASFGQGTRLTVV.

The J gene is TRBJ2-1, the V gene TRBV27, with TRBD2 identical over 12 bases. The CDR3 consists of 16 residues. Trimming at V came to 5 bases and at J to 0 bases, leaving 2 bases not matched to a gene. Germline V lookup: CDR1 MNHEY, CDR2 SMNVEV (reference sequence). The CDR3 protein is CASSLAGGPSYNEQFF. DNA for the CDR3: TGTGCCAGCAGTCTAGCGGGAGGGCCCTCCTACAATGAGCAGTTCTTC.

In DNA, the CDR3 is TGTGCCTGGAGCAACACAGGGGGGGCAACTGAAGCTTTCTTT. Its protein product is CAWSNTGGATEAFF. This chain joins TRBV30 and TRBJ1-1; TRBD1 agrees at 8 bases. The germline V gene encodes CDR1 GTSNPN and CDR2 SVGIG (reference sequence). The CDR3 spans 14 residues. The junction had 8 bases not matched to a gene; V was cut back by 3 bases and J by 5 bases.

In this sample, this clonotype turned up many times. The chain carries TRBV7-9 and TRBJ1-1; TRBD1 aligns across 7 bases. This CDR3 region has 15 residues. CDR1 is SEHNR, CDR2 FQNEAQ, per germline (reference sequence). V lost 5 bases to trimming and J lost 3 bases; unmatched junction nucleotides: 9. CDR3 DNA sequence: TGTGCCAGCAGCCGCGCCGGGACAGAGTACACTGAAGCTTTCTTT. It translates to CASSRAGTEYTEAFF.

For this clonotype: A read error may explain this, as a much larger clone is one base away. The rearrangement joins TRBV4-1 to TRBJ2-5; D possibly corresponds to TRBD2 (7 bases). V lost 1 base, J lost 7 bases, and 19 bases lay in between. Germline V gene data show CDR1 as MGHRA and CDR2 as YSYEKL. The CDR3 loop spans 16 amino acids. CDR3 protein: CASSQVVAGAPGTQYF. CDR3 nucleotide sequence: TGCGCCAGCAGCCAAGTTGTGGCGGGGGCCCCCGGGACCCAGTACTTC.

This clonotype was counted between two and nine times. V usage is TRBV27 and J usage is TRBJ1-1, with D unresolved. Per germline, CDR1 MNHEY and CDR2 SMNVEV (reference sequence). The CDR3 loop spans 13 amino acids. The V end was cut by 3 bases, the J end by 4 bases, with 9 bases between. For the CDR3, the DNA is TGTGCCAGCAGTTTCGGGCCGTCCACTGAAGCTTTCTTT. It codes for CASSFGPSTEAFF.

This clonotype was seen many times. The rearrangement joins TRBV6-5 to TRBJ2-5; the match to TRBD2 covers 7 bases. This CDR3 comprises 15 residues. Germline lookup yields CDR1 MNHEY and CDR2 SVGAGI. V trimming: 1 base; J trimming: 6 bases; junction bases outside the gene matches: 8. The CDR3 region has the DNA TGTGCCAGCAGTTACTTTTCTGGGGGAGGGAAGACCCAGTACTTC. Its translation: CASSYFSGGGKTQYF.

This clonotype was observed at least ten times. CDR3 amino acids: CASAEAWTEAFF. The CDR3 region has the DNA TGTGCCAGCGCCGAAGCATGGACTGAAGCTTTCTTT. This chain joins TRBV21-1 and TRBJ1-1. TRBV21-1 is a pseudogene. The CDR3 has 12 amino acids.

This clonotype showed up many times. J is TRBJ1-6 and V is TRBV7-2; weak D call: TRBD1 (5 bases). V was trimmed by 5 bases and J by 14 bases, leaving 19 bases between them. Germline V gives CDR1 SGHTA, CDR2 FQGNSA. This CDR3 is built from 14 residues. The CDR3 DNA sequence: TGTGCCAGCAGCCTAGGGGACCTTACCTCCACCCTCCACTTT. Its protein is CASSLGDLTSTLHF.

About this clonotype: This could be a read error, since a much larger clone is one nucleotide away. The chain joins TRBV27 to TRBJ1-5, with TRBD1 identical over 7 bases. Germline V gene data show CDR1 as MNHEY and CDR2 as SMNVEV (reference sequence). The CDR3 contains 15 residues. As DNA, the CDR3 is TGTGCCAGCAGTTTAACAGGGGAGGGCAATCAGCCCCAGCGTTTT. Protein product: CASSLTGEGNQPQRF.

At least ten counts were recorded for this clonotype. This sequence joins TRBV7-2 and TRBJ1-5; D remains unclear. With 2 bases removed from V and 1 base from J, the gap between germline ends came to 12 bases. The germline V gene encodes CDR1 SGHTA and CDR2 FQGNSA. This CDR3 has 16 residues. For the CDR3, the DNA is TGTGCCAGCAGCTTAAAACCGGGGTCAAGCAATCAGCCCCAGCATTTT. This sequence encodes CASSLKPGSSNQPQHF.

V usage is TRBV2 and J usage is TRBJ2-7, with D unresolved. The CDR3 totals 16 residues. Germline V gene data show CDR1 as SNHLY and CDR2 as FYNNEI. V was shortened by 0 bases and J by 0 bases, with 12 bases between the two germline ends. The CDR3 protein is CASSEASLGSSYEQYF. In nucleotides, the CDR3 is TGTGCCAGCAGTGAAGCGTCTCTGGGGTCCTCCTACGAGCAGTACTTC.